These 8 T cell receptor beta chains share one sample of origin, sequenced in a study of regulatory T cells in long-lasting Graves disease. Time point defined: newly diagnosed GD, antithyroid drugs for less than 3 months. The TCR library was prepared using RNA isolated from PBMCs. Both iRepertoire HTBI primers and Arm-PCR of CDR3 regions were used to build the TCR beta libraries. Using its own MiXCR run on the multiplex PCR reads, TCRdb lists one record per CDR3 protein. The table has approximately 400,000 distinct CDR3 sequences, about 15% seen once. This sample was also put to use in a study of T cells in Graves' hyperthyroidism and ophthalmopathy.

Sequences were derived from peripheral blood mononuclear cells (PBMCs), sampled at new diagnosis, from a patient treated with antithyroid drugs. These receptors were collected from a woman aged 35 to 49 with Graves disease.

This clonotype was seen a single time. A junction boundary mismatches the germline segment, possibly from a read error. The chain combines TRBV11-3 with TRBJ2-3; maybe TRBD1 (5 bases). Germline CDR1 SGHNT, CDR2 YENEEA. This CDR3 is built from 11 residues. In nucleotides, the CDR3 is TGTGCCAGCAGAAAGACAGATACGCAGTTTTTT. Its translation: CASRKTDTQFF. The variable domain in full, completed from reference TRBV11-3 and TRBJ2-3, reads EAGVVQSPRYKIIEKKQPVAFWCNPISGHNTLYWYLQNLGQGPELLIRYENEEAVDDSQLPKDRFSAERLKGVDSTLKIQPAELGDSAVYLCASRKTDTQFFGPGTRLTVL.

As regards this clonotype: A read error is possible here, since a much larger clone lies one base away. The J gene is TRBJ2-5, the V gene TRBV7-6; tentative D call: TRBD1 (5 bases). CDR1 is SGHVS, CDR2 FNYEAQ, per germline. The CDR3 has 13 amino acids. The V end was cut by 1 base, the J end by 5 bases, with 8 bases between. CDR3 protein: CASSLGRVETQYF. Written as DNA, the CDR3 is TGTGCCAGCAGCTTAGGCAGGGTGGAGACCCAGTACTTC. The full variable domain, completed using reference TRBV7-6 and TRBJ2-5, is GAGVSQSPRYKVTKRGQDVALRCDPISGHVSLYWYRQALGQGPEFLTYFNYEAQQDKSGLPNDRFSAERPEGSISTLTIQRTEQRDSAMYRCASSLGRVETQYFGPGTRLLVL.

On this clonotype: A much larger clone is a single base away; this may be a read error. V gene TRBV12-3 or TRBV12-4 combines with J gene TRBJ1-4, with 8 bases lining up with TRBD1. The CDR3 has 15 amino acids. Written as DNA, the CDR3 is TGTGCCAGCAGCCCGGACAGGGAAGTTAATAAAAAACTGTTTTTT. It translates to CASSPDREVNKKLFF.

This clonotype occurred a few times. The genes are TRBV6-1 and TRBJ1-5; D perhaps matches TRBD1 (6 bases). Germline V lookup: CDR1 MNHNS, CDR2 SASEGT. V lost 4 bases and J lost 3, with 10 bases in between. The CDR3 sequence is 14 residues long. CDR3 amino acids: CASSGQGHNQPQHF. The CDR3 DNA reads TGTGCCAGCAGTGGGCAGGGACACAATCAGCCCCAGCATTTT.

The table lists this clonotype with a count of one. The chain recombines TRBV11-3 with TRBJ2-6, with a tentative D call TRBD1 (6 bases). The CDR3 is 15 residues long. CDR1 and CDR2 from the germline V gene are SGHNT and YENEEA. Trimming left V 4 bases short and J 1 base short, with 8 bases between. Written as DNA, the CDR3 is TGTGCCAGCAGCTCAGGGGTGTCTGGGGCCAACGTCCTGACTTTC. Translated: CASSSGVSGANVLTF.

The gene calls are TRBV12-3 or TRBV12-4 and TRBJ1-1; D is perhaps TRBD1 (5 bases). V lost 1 base and J 4 bases, leaving 10 bases between the germline ends. CDR3 size: 14 residues. The CDR3 nucleotides are TGTGCCAGCAGTTTAGGACAGCTGAGCACTGAAGCTTTCTTT. Translating it yields CASSLGQLSTEAFF.

The rearrangement links TRBV5-8 to TRBJ2-3; 13 bases line up with TRBD2. This CDR3 has 16 residues. V lost 0 bases to trimming and J lost 4 bases; unmatched junction nucleotides: 2. The germline V gene has CDR1 SGHTS and CDR2 YDEGEE. In nucleotides, the CDR3 is TGTGCCAGCAGCTTGGGGACTAGCGGGAGAGCAGATACGCAGTATTTT. Protein: CASSLGTSGRADTQYF.

This clonotype was observed many times. This chain uses TRBV5-5 with TRBJ1-1; D possibly corresponds to TRBD1 (6 bases). The germline CDR1 and CDR2 sequences are SGHKS and YYEKEE (reference sequence). Trimming left V 3 bases short and J 8 bases short, with 14 bases between. This CDR3 is 13 amino acids long. CDR3 DNA: TGTGCCAGCAGCTACGGGACACTACTCGAAGCTTTCTTT. Protein: CASSYGTLLEAFF.